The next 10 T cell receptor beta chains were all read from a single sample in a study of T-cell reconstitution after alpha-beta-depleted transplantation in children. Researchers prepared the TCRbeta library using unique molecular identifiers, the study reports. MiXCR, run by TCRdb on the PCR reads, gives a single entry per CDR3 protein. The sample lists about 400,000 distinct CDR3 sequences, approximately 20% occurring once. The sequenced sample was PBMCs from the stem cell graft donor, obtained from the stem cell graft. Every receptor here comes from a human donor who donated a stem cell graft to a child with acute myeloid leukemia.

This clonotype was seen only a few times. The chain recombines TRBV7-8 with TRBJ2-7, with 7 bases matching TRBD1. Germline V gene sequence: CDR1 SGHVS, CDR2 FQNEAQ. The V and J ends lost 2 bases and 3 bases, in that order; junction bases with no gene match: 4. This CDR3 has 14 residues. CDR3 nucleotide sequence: TGTGCCAGCAGCTTATACAGGGGAAACTACGAGCAGTACTTC. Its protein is CASSLYRGNYEQYF.

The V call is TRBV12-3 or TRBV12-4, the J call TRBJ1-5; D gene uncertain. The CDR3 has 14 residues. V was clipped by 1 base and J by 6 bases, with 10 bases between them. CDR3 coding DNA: TGTGCCAGCAGTTTAGGTGCGGGTATTCAGCCCCAGCATTTT. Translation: CASSLGAGIQPQHF.

The CDR3 region is CATRTGRNTEAFF. Here the CDR3 DNA reads TGTGCCACCAGGACAGGGAGGAACACTGAAGCTTTCTTT. The V call is TRBV24-1, the J call TRBJ1-1; 7 bases map to TRBD1. Germline V CDR1 and CDR2: KGHDR, SFDVKD. The CDR3 length is 13 residues. With 7 bases clipped from V and 1 base from J, the junction kept 2 bases outside the gene matches.

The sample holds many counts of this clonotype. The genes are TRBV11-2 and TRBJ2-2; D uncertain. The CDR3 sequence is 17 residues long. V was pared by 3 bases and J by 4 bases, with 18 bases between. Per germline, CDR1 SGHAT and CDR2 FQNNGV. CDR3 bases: TGTGCCAGCAGCTTTTTATTTTCCGTCTTGAGCACCGGGGAGCTGTTTTTT. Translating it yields CASSFLFSVLSTGELFF.

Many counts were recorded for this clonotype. CDR3 coding DNA: TGTGCCAGCACCTTCTCTTGGGATAGCGGGAGCGCAGATACGCAGTATTTT. Protein sequence: CASTFSWDSGSADTQYF. This chain links TRBV12-3 or TRBV12-4 with TRBJ2-3; TRBD2 matches 9 bases. J lost 4 bases, V lost 7 bases, and 15 bases had no gene match. The CDR3 extends over 17 amino acids.

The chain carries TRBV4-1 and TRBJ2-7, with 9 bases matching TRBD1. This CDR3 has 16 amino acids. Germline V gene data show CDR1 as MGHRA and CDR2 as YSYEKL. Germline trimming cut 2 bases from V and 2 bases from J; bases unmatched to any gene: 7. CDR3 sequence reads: CASSQLGTGNPYEQYF. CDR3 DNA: TGCGCCAGCAGCCAACTCGGGACAGGGAACCCCTACGAGCAGTACTTC.

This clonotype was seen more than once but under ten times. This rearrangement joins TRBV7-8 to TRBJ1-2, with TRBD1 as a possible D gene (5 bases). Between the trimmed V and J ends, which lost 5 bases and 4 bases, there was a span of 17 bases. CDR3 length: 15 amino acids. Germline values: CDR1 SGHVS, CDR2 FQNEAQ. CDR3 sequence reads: CASSPSGGRGYGYTF. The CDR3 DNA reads TGTGCCAGCAGCCCGAGCGGGGGACGCGGCTATGGCTACACCTTC.

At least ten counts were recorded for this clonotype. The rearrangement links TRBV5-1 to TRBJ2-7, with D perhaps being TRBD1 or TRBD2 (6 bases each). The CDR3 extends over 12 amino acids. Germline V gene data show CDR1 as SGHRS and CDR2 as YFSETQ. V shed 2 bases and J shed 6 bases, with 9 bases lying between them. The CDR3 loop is CASSLPGAEQYF. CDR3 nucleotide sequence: TGCGCCAGCAGCTTACCGGGGGCCGAGCAGTACTTC.

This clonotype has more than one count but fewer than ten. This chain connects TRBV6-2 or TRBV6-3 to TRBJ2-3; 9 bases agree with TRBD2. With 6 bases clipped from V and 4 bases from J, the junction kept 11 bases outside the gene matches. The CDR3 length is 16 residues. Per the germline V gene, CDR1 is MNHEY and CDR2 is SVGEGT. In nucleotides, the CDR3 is TGTGCCAGCAGGTCGCTAACTAGCGGGTTTCCAGATACGCAGTATTTT. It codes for CASRSLTSGFPDTQYF.

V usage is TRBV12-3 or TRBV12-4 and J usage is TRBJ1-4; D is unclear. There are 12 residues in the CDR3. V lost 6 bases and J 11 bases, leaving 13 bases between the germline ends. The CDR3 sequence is CASRRSREKLFF. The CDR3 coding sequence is TGTGCCAGCAGACGTAGTAGAGAGAAACTGTTTTTT.